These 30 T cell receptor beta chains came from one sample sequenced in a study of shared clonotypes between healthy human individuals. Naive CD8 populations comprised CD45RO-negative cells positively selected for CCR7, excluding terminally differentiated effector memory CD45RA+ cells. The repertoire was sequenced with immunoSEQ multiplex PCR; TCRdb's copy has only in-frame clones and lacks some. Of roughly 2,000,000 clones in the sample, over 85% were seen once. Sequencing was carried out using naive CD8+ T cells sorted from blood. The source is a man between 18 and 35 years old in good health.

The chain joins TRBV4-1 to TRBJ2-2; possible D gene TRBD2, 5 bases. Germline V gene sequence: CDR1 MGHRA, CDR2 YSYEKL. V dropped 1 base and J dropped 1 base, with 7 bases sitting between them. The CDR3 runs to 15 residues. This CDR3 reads CASSQGTLNTGELFF. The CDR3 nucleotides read TGCGCCAGCAGCCAAGGGACTCTGAACACCGGGGAGCTGTTTTTT.

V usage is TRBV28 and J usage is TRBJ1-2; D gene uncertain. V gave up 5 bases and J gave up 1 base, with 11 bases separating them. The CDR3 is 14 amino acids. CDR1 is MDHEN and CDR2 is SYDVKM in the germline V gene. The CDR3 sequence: CASSPPGINYGYTF. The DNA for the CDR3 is TGTGCCAGCAGTCCACCGGGAATTAACTATGGCTACACCTTC.

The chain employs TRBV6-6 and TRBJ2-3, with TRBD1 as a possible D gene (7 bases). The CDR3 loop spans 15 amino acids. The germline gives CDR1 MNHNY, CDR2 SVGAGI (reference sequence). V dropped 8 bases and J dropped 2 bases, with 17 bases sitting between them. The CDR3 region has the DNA TGTGCCAGCCCCGGACAGGCGGGGCTCACAGATACGCAGTATTTT. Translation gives CASPGQAGLTDTQYF.

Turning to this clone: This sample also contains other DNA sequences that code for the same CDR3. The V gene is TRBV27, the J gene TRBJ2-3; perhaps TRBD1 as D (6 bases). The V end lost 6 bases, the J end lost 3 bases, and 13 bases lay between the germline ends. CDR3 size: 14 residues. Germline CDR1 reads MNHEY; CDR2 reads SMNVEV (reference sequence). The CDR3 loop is CASSLQGRTDTQYF. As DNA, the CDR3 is TGTGCCAGCAGCCTACAGGGACGGACAGATACGCAGTATTTT.

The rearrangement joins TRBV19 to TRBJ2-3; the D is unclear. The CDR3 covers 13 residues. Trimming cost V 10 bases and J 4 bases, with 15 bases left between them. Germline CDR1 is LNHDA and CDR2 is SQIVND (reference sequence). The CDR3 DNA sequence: TGTGCCACCGCGACATACGCCGCAGATACGCAGTATTTT. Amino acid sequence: CATATYAADTQYF.

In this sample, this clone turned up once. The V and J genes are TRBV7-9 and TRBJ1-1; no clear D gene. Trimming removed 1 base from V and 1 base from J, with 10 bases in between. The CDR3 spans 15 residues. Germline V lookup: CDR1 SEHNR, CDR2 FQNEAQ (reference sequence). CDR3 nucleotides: TGTGCCAGCAGCTTAGGAGTCGGGCGGAACACTGAAGCTTTCTTT. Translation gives CASSLGVGRNTEAFF.

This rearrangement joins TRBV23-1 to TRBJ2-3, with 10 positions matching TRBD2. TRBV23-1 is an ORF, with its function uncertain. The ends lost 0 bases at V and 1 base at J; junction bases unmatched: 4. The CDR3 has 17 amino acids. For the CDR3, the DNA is TGCGCCAGCAGTCAATCTAGAGCGGGAGGGGGCACAGATACGCAGTATTTT. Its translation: CASSQSRAGGGTDTQYF.

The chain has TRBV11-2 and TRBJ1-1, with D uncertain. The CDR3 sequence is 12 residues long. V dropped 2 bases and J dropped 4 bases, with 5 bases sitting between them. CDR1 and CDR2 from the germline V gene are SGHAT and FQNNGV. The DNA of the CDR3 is TGTGCCAGCAGCTTAATCGGCACTGAAGCTTTCTTT. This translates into CASSLIGTEAFF.

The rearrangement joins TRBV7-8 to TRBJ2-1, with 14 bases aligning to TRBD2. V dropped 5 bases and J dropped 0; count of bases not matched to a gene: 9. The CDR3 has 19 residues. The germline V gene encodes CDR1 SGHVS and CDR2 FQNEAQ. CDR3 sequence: CASSPGLAGGPSSYNEQFF. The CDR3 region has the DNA TGTGCCAGCAGCCCAGGACTAGCGGGAGGCCCCAGCTCCTACAATGAGCAGTTCTTC.

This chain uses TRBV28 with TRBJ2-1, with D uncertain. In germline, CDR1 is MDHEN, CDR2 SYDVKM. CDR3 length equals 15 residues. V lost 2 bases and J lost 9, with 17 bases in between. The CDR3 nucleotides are TGTGCCAGCAGTTTAAGGCCTAGACCTGATGCTGAGCAGTTCTTC. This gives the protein CASSLRPRPDAEQFF.

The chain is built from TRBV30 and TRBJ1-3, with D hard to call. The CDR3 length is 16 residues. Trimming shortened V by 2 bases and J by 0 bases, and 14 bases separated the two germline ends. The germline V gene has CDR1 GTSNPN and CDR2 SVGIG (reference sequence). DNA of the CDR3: TGTGCCTGGAGTCTCCCTACGGAGGGCTCTGGAAACACCATATATTTT. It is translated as CAWSLPTEGSGNTIYF.

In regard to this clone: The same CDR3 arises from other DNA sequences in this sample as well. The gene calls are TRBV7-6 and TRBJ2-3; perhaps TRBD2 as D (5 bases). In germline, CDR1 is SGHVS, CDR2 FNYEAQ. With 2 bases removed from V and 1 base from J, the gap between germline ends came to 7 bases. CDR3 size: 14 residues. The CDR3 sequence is CASSLNGGTDTQYF. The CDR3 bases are TGTGCCAGCAGCTTAAACGGGGGCACAGATACGCAGTATTTT.

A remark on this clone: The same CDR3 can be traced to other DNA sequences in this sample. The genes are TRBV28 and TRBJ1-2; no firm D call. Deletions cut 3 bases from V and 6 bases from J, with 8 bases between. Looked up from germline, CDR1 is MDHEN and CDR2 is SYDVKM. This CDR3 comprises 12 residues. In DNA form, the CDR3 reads TGTGCCAGCAGTTTTGGCGGAGATGGCTACACCTTC. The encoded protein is CASSFGGDGYTF.

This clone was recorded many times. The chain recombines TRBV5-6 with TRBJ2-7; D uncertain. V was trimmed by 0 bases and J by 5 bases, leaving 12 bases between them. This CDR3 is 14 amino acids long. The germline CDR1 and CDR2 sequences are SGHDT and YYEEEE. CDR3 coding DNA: TGTGCCAGCAGCTTGGCTGTACGGCAAGACGAGCAGTACTTC. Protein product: CASSLAVRQDEQYF.

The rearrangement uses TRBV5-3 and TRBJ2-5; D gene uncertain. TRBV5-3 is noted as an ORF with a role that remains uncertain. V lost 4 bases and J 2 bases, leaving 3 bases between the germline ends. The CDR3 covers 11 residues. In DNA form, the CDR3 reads TGTGCCAGAAGCGGGCAAGAGACCCAGTACTTC. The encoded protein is CARSGQETQYF.

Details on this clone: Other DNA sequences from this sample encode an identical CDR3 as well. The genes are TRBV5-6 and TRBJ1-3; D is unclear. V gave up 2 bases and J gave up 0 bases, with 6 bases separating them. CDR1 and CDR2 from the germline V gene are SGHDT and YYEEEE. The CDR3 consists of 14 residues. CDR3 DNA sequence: TGTGCCAGCAGCTTAGGTCTCTCTGGAAACACCATATATTTT. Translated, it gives CASSLGLSGNTIYF.

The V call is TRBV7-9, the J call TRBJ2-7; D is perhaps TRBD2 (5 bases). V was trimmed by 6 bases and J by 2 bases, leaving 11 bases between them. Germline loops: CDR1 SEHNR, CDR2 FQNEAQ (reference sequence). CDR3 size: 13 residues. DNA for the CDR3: TGTGCCAGCAGTCACGGGGAAACCTACGAGCAGTACTTC. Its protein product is CASSHGETYEQYF.

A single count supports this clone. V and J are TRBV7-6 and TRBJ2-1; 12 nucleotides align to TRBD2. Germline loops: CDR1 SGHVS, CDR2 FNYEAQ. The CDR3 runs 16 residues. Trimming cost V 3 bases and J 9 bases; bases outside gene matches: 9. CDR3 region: CASSFGLAGGPAEQFF. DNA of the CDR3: TGTGCCAGCAGCTTCGGCCTAGCGGGGGGGCCAGCTGAGCAGTTCTTC.

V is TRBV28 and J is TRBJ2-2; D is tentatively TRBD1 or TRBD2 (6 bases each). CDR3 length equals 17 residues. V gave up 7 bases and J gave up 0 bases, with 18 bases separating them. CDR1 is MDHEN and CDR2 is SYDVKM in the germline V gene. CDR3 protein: CASTPLRGRSNTGELFF. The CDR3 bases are TGTGCCAGCACGCCCCTCCGGGGGCGATCGAACACCGGGGAGCTGTTTTTT.

CDR3 sequence reads: CASSQEDDRASYEQYF. The CDR3 DNA follows: TGCGCCAGCAGCCAAGAAGACGACAGAGCCTCCTACGAGCAGTACTTC. The rearrangement uses TRBV4-3 and TRBJ2-7, with D possibly being TRBD1 (5 bases). Trimming stripped 0 bases from V and 0 bases from J, with 12 bases between. The length of the CDR3 is 16 residues. Looked up from germline, CDR1 is LGHNA and CDR2 is YSLEER.

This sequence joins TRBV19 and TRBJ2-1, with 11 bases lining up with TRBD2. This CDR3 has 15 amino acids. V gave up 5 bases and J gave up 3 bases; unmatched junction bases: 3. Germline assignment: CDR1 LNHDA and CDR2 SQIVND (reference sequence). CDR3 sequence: CASSYGTSGYNEQFF. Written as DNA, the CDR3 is TGTGCCAGTAGTTATGGGACTAGCGGCTACAATGAGCAGTTCTTC.

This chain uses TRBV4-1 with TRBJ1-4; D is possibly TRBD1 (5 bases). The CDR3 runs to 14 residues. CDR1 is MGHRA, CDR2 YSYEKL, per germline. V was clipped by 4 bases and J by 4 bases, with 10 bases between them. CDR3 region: CASSRTRGNEKLFF. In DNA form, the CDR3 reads TGCGCCAGCAGCCGGACAAGGGGTAATGAAAAACTGTTTTTT.

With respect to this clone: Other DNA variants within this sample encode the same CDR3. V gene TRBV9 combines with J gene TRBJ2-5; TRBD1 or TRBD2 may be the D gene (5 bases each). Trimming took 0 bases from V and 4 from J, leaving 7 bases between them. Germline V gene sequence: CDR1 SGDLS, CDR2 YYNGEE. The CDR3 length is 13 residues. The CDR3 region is CASSVGDGETQYF. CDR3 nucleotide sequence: TGTGCCAGCAGCGTAGGGGACGGAGAGACCCAGTACTTC.

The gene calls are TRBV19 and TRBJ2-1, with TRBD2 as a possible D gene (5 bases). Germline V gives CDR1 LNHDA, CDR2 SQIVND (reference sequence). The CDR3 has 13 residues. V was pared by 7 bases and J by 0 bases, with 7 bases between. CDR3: CASIGSSYNEQFF. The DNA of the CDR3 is TGTGCCAGTATTGGGAGCTCCTACAATGAGCAGTTCTTC. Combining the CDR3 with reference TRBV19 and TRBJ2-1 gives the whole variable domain DGGITQSPKYLFRKEGQNVTLSCEQNLNHDAMYWYRQDPGQGLRLIYYSQIVNDFQKGDIAEGYSVSREKKESFPLTVTSAQKNPTAFYLCASIGSSYNEQFFGPGTRLTVL.

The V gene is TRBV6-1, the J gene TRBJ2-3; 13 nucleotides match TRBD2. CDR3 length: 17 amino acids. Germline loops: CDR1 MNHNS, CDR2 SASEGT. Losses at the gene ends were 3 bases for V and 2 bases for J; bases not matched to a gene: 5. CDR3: CASSEGLAGFHTDTQYF. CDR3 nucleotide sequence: TGTGCCAGCAGTGAGGGACTAGCGGGATTTCACACAGATACGCAGTATTTT.

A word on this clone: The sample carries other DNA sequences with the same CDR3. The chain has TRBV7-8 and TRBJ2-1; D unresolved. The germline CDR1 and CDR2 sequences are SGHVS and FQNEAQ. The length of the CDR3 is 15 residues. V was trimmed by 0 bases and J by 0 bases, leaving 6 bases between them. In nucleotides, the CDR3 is TGTGCCAGCAGCTTAGCGGGTAACTCCTACAATGAGCAGTTCTTC. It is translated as CASSLAGNSYNEQFF.

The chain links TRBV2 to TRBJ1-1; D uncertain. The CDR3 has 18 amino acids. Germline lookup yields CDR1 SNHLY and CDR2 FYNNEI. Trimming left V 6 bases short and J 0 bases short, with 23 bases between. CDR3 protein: CASRHPSRVGIMNTEAFF. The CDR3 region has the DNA TGTGCCAGCAGGCACCCTTCTCGCGTAGGCATCATGAACACTGAAGCTTTCTTT.

CDR3 nucleotide sequence: TGTGCCAGCAAGGCCGGGACAGGCGCGGGTGAGCAGTTCTTC. It translates to CASKAGTGAGEQFF. This sequence joins TRBV27 and TRBJ2-1; 8 bases line up with TRBD1. CDR3 size: 14 residues. The V gene end was trimmed by 7 bases and the J gene end by 9 bases; junction bases not matched to a gene: 11. Germline V gene data show CDR1 as MNHEY and CDR2 as SMNVEV (reference sequence).

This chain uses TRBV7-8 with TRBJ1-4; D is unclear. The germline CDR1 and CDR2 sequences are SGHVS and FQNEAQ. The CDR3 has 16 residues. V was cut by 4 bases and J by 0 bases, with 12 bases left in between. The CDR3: CASSSKSGATNEKLFF. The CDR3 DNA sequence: TGTGCCAGCAGCTCCAAAAGCGGGGCAACTAATGAAAAACTGTTTTTT.

The CDR3 coding sequence is TGCGCCAGCAGCCAAGACCTGACTAGCGGGAACGAGCAGTACTTC. The encoded protein is CASSQDLTSGNEQYF. The genes are TRBV4-1 and TRBJ2-7; 11 nucleotides align to TRBD2. The junction had 3 bases not matched to a gene; V was cut back by 0 bases and J by 5 bases. The CDR3 has 15 amino acids. CDR1 and CDR2 from the germline V gene are MGHRA and YSYEKL.